A selection of T cell receptor beta chains follows, all from one sample in a study of T cell changes during pregnancy in multiple sclerosis. Libraries were prepared by immunoSEQ multiplex PCR; TCRdb keeps only in-frame clonotypes and omits some of them. The top ten clones hold 0.75% to 0.95% of a sample with more than 95,000 clones, about 90% of them seen once. Specimen: peripheral blood, collected after pregnancy. The receptors here all came from a female donor with multiple sclerosis, enrolled in a pregnancy study. The CDR3 runs from the conserved cysteine through the conserved F or W. The order of the fields is clone size, D gene, J gene, V gene, CDR3 protein, CDR3 DNA. The D gene is left open where the match is weak. Expanded clones are given a class, and other clones once, few, many or no size at all.

>-|-|TRBJ1-1|TRBV19
CASSISPMTVNTEAFF
TGTGCCAGTAGTATAAGTCCGATGACTGTGAACACTGAAGCTTTCTTT
>-|TRBD1|TRBJ2-3|TRBV5-1
CASSRLDRGNADTQYF
TGCGCCAGCAGCAGGTTAGACAGGGGAAACGCAGATACGCAGTATTTT
>-|TRBD1|TRBJ2-1|TRBV6-6
CASSATGFPYNEQFF
TGTGCCAGCAGTGCGACAGGGTTCCCCTACAATGAGCAGTTCTTC
>-|TRBD2|TRBJ2-2|TRBV4-2
CASSQFSLTSDTGELFF
TGTGCCAGCAGCCAATTCTCCCTGACTAGCGACACCGGGGAGCTGTTTTTT
>-|-|TRBJ1-5|TRBV28
CASSLIGTSNQPQHF
TGTGCCAGCAGTTTAATTGGGACAAGCAATCAGCCCCAGCATTTT
>-|-|TRBJ2-1|TRBV20-1
CSATLIHEQFF
TGCAGTGCTACCCTTATCCATGAGCAGTTCTTC
>-|-|TRBJ2-3|TRBV28
CASSLKPPRDTQYF
TGTGCCAGCAGTTTGAAACCGCCCCGGGATACGCAGTATTTT
>-|-|TRBJ1-1|TRBV9
CASSVAPGTEAFF
TGTGCCAGCAGCGTAGCCCCAGGGACTGAAGCTTTCTTT
>-|TRBD1|TRBJ2-3|TRBV9
CASSPQGVDTQYF
TGTGCCAGCAGCCCCCAGGGGGTCGATACGCAGTATTTT
>-|-|TRBJ2-7|TRBV30
CAWRVRGGVLDEQYF
TGTGCCTGGAGGGTAAGAGGGGGGGTTCTGGACGAGCAGTACTTC
>-|-|TRBJ1-2|TRBV18
CASSPMGRGGNYGYTF
TGTGCCAGCTCACCTATGGGGCGCGGGGGCAACTATGGCTACACCTTC
>-|-|TRBJ2-4|TRBV9
CASSVGGAKNIQYF
TGTGCCAGCAGCGTAGGGGGCGCCAAAAACATTCAGTACTTC
>once|-|TRBJ1-1|TRBV6-1
CASSPQGDTEAFF
TGTGCCAGCAGTCCACAGGGAGACACTGAAGCTTTCTTT
>-|-|TRBJ1-1|TRBV5-6
CASSYLGTPNTEAFF
TGTGCCAGCAGCTACCTGGGGACACCGAACACTGAAGCTTTCTTT
>-|-|TRBJ2-7|TRBV6-5
CASSSDVLAVHEQYF
TGTGCCAGCAGCTCCGACGTCTTAGCGGTGCACGAGCAGTACTTC
>-|-|TRBJ1-2|TRBV29-1
CSVEVYGEWGYTF
TGCAGCGTTGAAGTTTACGGGGAATGGGGCTACACCTTC
>-|TRBD1|TRBJ1-5|TRBV6-4
CASSHTGGEQPQHF
TGTGCCAGCAGTCATACAGGGGGCGAACAGCCCCAGCATTTT
>-|TRBD1|TRBJ2-7|TRBV18
CASSTGTGVPYEQYF
TGTGCCAGCTCAACCGGGACAGGGGTGCCCTACGAGCAGTACTTC
>-|TRBD1|TRBJ1-2|TRBV5-1
CASSPGQGGGYTF
TGCGCCAGCAGCCCCGGACAGGGCGGCGGCTACACCTTC
>-|-|TRBJ1-5|TRBV7-2
CASSPEGDQPQHF
TGTGCCAGCAGCCCCGAGGGGGATCAGCCCCAGCATTTT
>-|-|TRBJ2-1|TRBV15
CATSFLQGARGNEQFF
TGTGCCACCAGTTTCTTACAGGGAGCCCGGGGAAATGAGCAGTTCTTC
>-|TRBD1|TRBJ1-6|TRBV18
CASSPGQTGNSPLHF
TGTGCCAGCTCACCGGGACAGACGGGGAATTCACCCCTCCACTTT
>-|-|TRBJ1-2|TRBV7-9
CASSLGGEGLQDYGYTF
TGTGCCAGCAGCTTAGGTGGGGAGGGGCTACAGGACTATGGCTACACCTTC
>-|TRBD1|TRBJ2-7|TRBV7-3
CASSLSRGSSYEQYF
TGTGCCAGCAGCTTAAGCAGGGGGTCGTCCTACGAGCAGTACTTC
>-|-|TRBJ2-7|TRBV5-1
CASSLQGNGNYEQYF
TGCGCCAGCAGCTTGCAGGGAAACGGAAACTACGAGCAGTACTTC
>-|TRBD2|TRBJ2-3|TRBV7-6
CASSKSREVETDTQYF
TGTGCCAGCAGCAAAAGTCGGGAGGTAGAGACAGATACGCAGTATTTT
>-|TRBD2|TRBJ2-1|TRBV19
CASSGLAGGLGNEQFF
TGTGCCAGTAGTGGACTAGCGGGGGGGTTGGGCAATGAGCAGTTCTTC
>-|-|TRBJ1-6|TRBV9
CASSGGSGRRDSPLHF
TGTGCCAGCAGCGGAGGCTCGGGACGGAGGGATTCACCCCTCCACTTT
>-|TRBD2|TRBJ2-5|TRBV10-1
CASSSEAGVIKETQYF
TGCGCCAGCAGTTCCGAAGCGGGGGTGATTAAAGAGACCCAGTACTTC
>few|TRBD2|TRBJ2-7|TRBV27
CASRPAGGPYEQYF
TGTGCCAGCCGCCCGGCGGGAGGGCCCTACGAGCAGTACTTC
>-|TRBD1|TRBJ1-1|TRBV5-1
CASSTGQGSDTEAFF
TGCGCCAGCAGCACCGGACAGGGGTCGGACACTGAAGCTTTCTTT
>-|-|TRBJ1-4|TRBV18
CASSPGATNEKLFF
TGTGCCAGCTCCCCGGGTGCAACTAATGAAAAACTGTTTTTT
>-|-|TRBJ1-4|TRBV7-9
CASSHQGGEKLFF
TGTGCCAGCAGCCACCAGGGTGGTGAAAAACTGTTTTTT
>-|TRBD1|TRBJ1-1|TRBV4-3
CASSQDRGSSATEAFF
TGCGCCAGCAGCCAGGACAGGGGGTCGTCAGCCACTGAAGCTTTCTTT
>-|-|TRBJ1-2|TRBV6-1
CASSGMGQEKLYGYTF
TGTGCCAGCAGTGGGATGGGGCAGGAGAAGCTCTATGGCTACACCTTC
>-|TRBD2|TRBJ2-1|TRBV19
CASRPPGRGGVGEQFF
TGTGCCAGTAGGCCACCTGGTCGGGGGGGGGTCGGTGAGCAGTTCTTC
>-|-|TRBJ2-2|TRBV4-2
CASSQGGGNTGELFF
TGTGCCAGCAGCCAAGGGGGCGGGAACACCGGGGAGCTGTTTTTT
>-|-|TRBJ2-5|TRBV19
CASSMTGGVETQYF
TGTGCCAGTAGTATGACAGGCGGCGTGGAGACCCAGTACTTC
>-|-|TRBJ1-4|TRBV5-4
CASGSAGVNEKLFF
TGTGCCAGCGGGAGCGCAGGGGTAAATGAAAAACTGTTTTTT
>-|-|TRBJ1-2|TRBV19
CASSISRVPHPGQGGYTF
TGTGCCAGTAGTATCAGCCGCGTCCCCCACCCGGGACAAGGGGGCTACACCTTC
>-|TRBD2|TRBJ2-3|TRBV2
CASGSGGRKSTDTQYF
TGTGCCAGCGGAAGCGGGGGCCGTAAGAGCACAGATACGCAGTATTTT
>-|TRBD1|TRBJ2-7|TRBV9
CASSSGDSPGQGPYEQYF
TGTGCCAGCAGCTCCGGAGACTCCCCGGGACAGGGACCCTACGAGCAGTACTTC
>-|-|TRBJ2-5|TRBV5-6
CASSLLVKYGEETQYF
TGTGCCAGCAGCTTGTTAGTTAAGTACGGGGAAGAGACCCAGTACTTC
>-|TRBD1|TRBJ1-1|TRBV5-5
CASSWDSHTEAFF
TGTGCCAGCAGCTGGGACAGCCACACTGAAGCTTTCTTT